This T cell receptor (beta chain) was sequenced for a study of PD-1 blockade in classical Hodgkin lymphoma (dated by TCRdb to the early 2020s). The study in broad terms: Nivolumab dosing was 3 mg/kg intravenously every 2 weeks, continuing until either disease progression or unacceptable toxicity. A peripheral blood immune signature of response to PD-1 blockade in classical Hodgkin lymphoma was defined using TCR beta sequencing and CyTOF. Study-level results and caveats: Newly diagnosed patients were reported to have lower baseline TCR diversity than healthy donors, and relapsed/refractory patients were reported to have lower baseline TCR diversity still. By C4D1, a significant rise was seen in CD4+ TCR diversity but not in CD8+ TCR diversity (p=0.0027 vs p=0.16), and the rise was most apparent among complete responders (p=0.02). Baseline diversity similar to that of newly diagnosed patients was observed in trial patients achieving complete response, whereas significantly lower diversity was observed in partial responders and progressors. Lower diversity was observed in patients in whom nivolumab was started less than 1 year after ASCT, and these patients were excluded from later analyses so that confounding by immune reconstitution would be avoided. Only a single clinical trial cohort was studied, and what caused the repertoire differences, possibly disease activity or prior therapy, remained undefined.

In the paper's terms, the time point label means: cycle 4 day 1 (C4D1), after five to seven weeks of nivolumab. Every trial patient had relapsed after autologous stem cell transplantation, and cohorts A, B and C differed in prior brentuximab vedotin exposure. The trial cohort comprised about 60 patients with relapsed/refractory classical Hodgkin lymphoma whose best overall responses were complete response, partial response or progressive disease. In the multi-cohort phase II CheckMate 205 trial, trial patients received single-agent nivolumab. Best overall response was determined by an independent review committee according to the 2007 International Working Group response criteria. Trial PBMCs were obtained immediately prior to nivolumab initiation (C1D1) and on therapy at cycle 2 day 1 and cycle 4 day 1. Peripheral blood was collected in 8 mL Vacutainer Cell Preparation Tubes, from which PBMCs were isolated by centrifugation and then cryopreserved.

The Qiagen DNeasy kit was used to extract genomic DNA both from unsorted PBMCs and from the negatively selected CD4+ and CD8+ fractions. TCR beta CDR3 regions were amplified by immunoSEQ multiplex PCR using primers annealing to V and J segments. A synthetic immune receptor repertoire was used to minimize amplification bias, and any residual bias was removed computationally once sequencing was done. For the original study's pipeline: Custom Python scripts were used to quantify repertoire diversity as the Shannon entropy index. The unsorted, CD4+ and CD8+ repertoires were each analyzed separately, with the exception of combined analyses, where CD4+ and CD8+ sequences were merged in silico. Clonal expansion was defined as at least a 2-fold frequency increase after treatment relative to C1D1, with a pseudocount of 0.5 for undetected baseline clones. Singleton clones were defined as clones with 0 or 1 copy at C1D1, and non-singleton clones were defined as clones with 2 or more copies. Clones expanded in unsorted samples were labelled as CD4+, CD8+ or unknown by matching protein sequences in sorted samples from the same patient. Diversity changes from C1D1 to C4D1 were tested in paired samples using Wilcoxon tests. TCRdb obtained this table from immuneACCESS and retained in-frame rearrangements with V and J assigned. These tables miss some clones; where compared with another copy, unresolved V genes account for less than half of the shortfall, and the remainder is unexplained. The V and J calls and clone size were taken over from that table, and D and trimming were inferred from the DNA. The sample includes roughly 51,000 clones, with roughly 80% observed a single time. The top ten clones comprise 10% to 15% of the sample.

The germline V gene sets CDR1 to SGHRS and CDR2 to YFSETQ. The CDR3 contains 15 residues, cysteine and phenylalanine counted. Of all the DNA, just the CDR3 is kept, 45 bases in frame from base 1. Unmatched junction bases come to 6, with V trimmed by 2 bases and J by 4 bases. A note on this clone: Its specific antigen is unknown. Base qualities are not provided; no much larger clone lies one nucleotide away.

The chain links TRBV5-1 with TRBJ1-2, and TRBD1 matches 9 of the central bases. The source material was peripheral blood mononuclear cells (PBMCs), sampled before the fourth cycle of nivolumab. This clonotype originated in a human donor with classical Hodgkin lymphoma. The CDR3 reads CASSLEPDRGYGYTF. The sequenced DNA is TGCGCCAGCAGCTTAGAACCGGACAGGGGCTATGGCTACACCTTC.